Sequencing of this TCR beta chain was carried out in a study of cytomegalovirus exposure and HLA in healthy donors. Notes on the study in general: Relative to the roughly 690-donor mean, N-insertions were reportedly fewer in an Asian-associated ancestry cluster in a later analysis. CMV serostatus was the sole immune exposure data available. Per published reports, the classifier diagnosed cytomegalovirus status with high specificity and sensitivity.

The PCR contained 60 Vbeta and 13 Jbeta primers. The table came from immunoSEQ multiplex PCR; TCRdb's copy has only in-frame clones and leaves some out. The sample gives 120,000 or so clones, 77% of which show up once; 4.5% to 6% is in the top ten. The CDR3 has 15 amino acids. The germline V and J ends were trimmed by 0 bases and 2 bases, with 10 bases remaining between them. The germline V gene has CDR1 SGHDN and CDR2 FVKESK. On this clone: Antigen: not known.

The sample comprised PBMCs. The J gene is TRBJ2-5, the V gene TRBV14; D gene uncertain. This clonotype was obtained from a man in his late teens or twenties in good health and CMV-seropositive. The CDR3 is CASSQDRVLQETQYF. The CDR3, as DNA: TGTGCCAGCAGCCAAGATCGGGTGCTACAAGAGACCCAGTACTTC.